This passage covers 13 T cell receptor beta chains from one sample sequenced in a study of blood T cell repertoires in COVID-19. TCRdb's copy holds only in-frame clones and misses some; the assay was immunoSEQ multiplex PCR. This sample has about 170,000 clones, with about 85% found just once. Sequencing input: peripheral blood. Source of these receptors: a man in his 60s who had recovered from COVID-19.

This chain connects TRBV4-2 to TRBJ2-5; 16 bases are shared with TRBD2. CDR3 length: 19 amino acids. Unmatched junction bases numbered 5, after V lost 0 bases and J lost 1 base. Germline V gives CDR1 LGHNA, CDR2 YNFKEQ. DNA of the CDR3: TGTGCCAGCAGCCAAGATGGGACTAGCGGGGGGGGAGGCCAAGAGACCCAGTACTTC. It is translated as CASSQDGTSGGGGQETQYF.

V is TRBV19 and J is TRBJ1-2; TRBD1 matches 7 bases. This CDR3 contains 13 residues. Trimming cost V 4 bases and J 6 bases; bases outside gene matches: 5. In germline, CDR1 is LNHDA, CDR2 SQIVND (reference sequence). The CDR3 nucleotides are TGTGCCAGTAGTAGTACAGGGGTCAATGGCTACACCTTC. This encodes CASSSTGVNGYTF.

V and J are TRBV11-2 and TRBJ1-6; D unresolved. The germline V and J ends were trimmed by 1 base and 11 bases, with 9 bases remaining between them. Germline CDR1 and CDR2: SGHAT and FQNNGV. The CDR3 runs 13 residues. This chain's CDR3 is CASSLVDIPPLHF. CDR3 coding DNA: TGTGCCAGCAGCTTAGTAGACATTCCACCCCTCCACTTT.

In DNA, the CDR3 is TGTGCCAGCAGCACCTATACAGGACTAGCGGTTTACGAGCAGTACTTC. Amino acids: CASSTYTGLAVYEQYF. The V call is TRBV7-8, the J call TRBJ2-7; 10 bases line up with TRBD2. Trimming took 5 bases from V and 4 from J; bases not matched to a gene: 11. Germline CDR1 reads SGHVS; CDR2 reads FQNEAQ. The CDR3 is made up of 16 amino acids.

The V and J genes are TRBV5-4 and TRBJ2-2; 10 bases agree with TRBD1. In germline, CDR1 is SGHNT, CDR2 YYREEE (reference sequence). CDR3 length equals 15 residues. V lost 5 bases to trimming and J lost 6 bases; unmatched junction nucleotides: 7. The CDR3 here is CASSSGTGEAGELFF. Written as DNA, the CDR3 is TGTGCCAGCAGTTCCGGGACAGGGGAGGCCGGGGAGCTGTTTTTT.

The gene calls are TRBV11-2 and TRBJ2-7, with a tentative D call TRBD1 (5 bases). Trimming removed 1 base from V and 7 bases from J, with 11 bases in between. Germline lookup yields CDR1 SGHAT and CDR2 FQNNGV. This CDR3 spans 13 amino acids. This CDR3 reads CASSLGGSKEQYF. In DNA, the CDR3 is TGTGCCAGCAGCTTAGGGGGCAGTAAGGAGCAGTACTTC.

The chain links TRBV18 to TRBJ1-2; possible D gene TRBD1, 5 bases. The CDR3 is 14 amino acids. Germline values: CDR1 KGHSH, CDR2 LQKENI. Trimming left V 4 bases short and J 4 bases short, with 13 bases between. CDR3 sequence (DNA): TGTGCCAGCTCACTTCTCGACAGACCCTATGGCTACACCTTC. Protein sequence: CASSLLDRPYGYTF.

V usage is TRBV6-5 and J usage is TRBJ1-1; D might be TRBD1 (5 bases). This CDR3 spans 15 amino acids. The V end was cut by 0 bases, the J end by 4 bases, with 12 bases between. Germline CDR1 MNHEY, CDR2 SVGAGI. DNA of the CDR3: TGTGCCAGCAGTTACTCAATCGGGGGGGGCACTGAAGCTTTCTTT. Protein: CASSYSIGGGTEAFF.

The chain joins TRBV2 to TRBJ2-3; tentative D call: TRBD2 (5 bases). Germline assignment: CDR1 SNHLY and CDR2 FYNNEI. The CDR3 spans 14 residues. The V and J ends lost 5 bases and 6 bases respectively, with 15 bases between them. CDR3 nucleotides: TGTGCCAGCAGTCCGGACTCAGGTATCGATACGCAGTATTTT. Translated, it gives CASSPDSGIDTQYF.

This clone was seen just once. This chain joins TRBV5-4 and TRBJ2-7; D is undetermined. The CDR3 extends over 14 amino acids. Trimming left V 5 bases short and J 2 bases short, with 14 bases between. The V gene's germline CDR1 is SGHNT and CDR2 YYREEE (reference sequence). CDR3 coding DNA: TGTGCCAGCAGAGACTCTCCACCTGCCTACGAGCAGTACTTC. Translated, it gives CASRDSPPAYEQYF.

The rearrangement uses TRBV7-2 and TRBJ2-3, with D possibly TRBD2 on 6 matching bases. From germline, CDR1 is SGHTA and CDR2 FQGNSA. The V and J ends lost 5 bases and 2 bases respectively, with 14 bases between them. The CDR3 spans 15 residues. CDR3 nucleotides: TGTGCCAGCAGCCCCGGGGGTCCCATCACAGATACGCAGTATTTT. Amino acid sequence: CASSPGGPITDTQYF.

This chain connects TRBV5-1 to TRBJ2-7; TRBD1 is a possible D gene (6 bases). From germline, CDR1 is SGHRS and CDR2 YFSETQ. CDR3 size: 16 residues. V was clipped by 0 bases and J by 3 bases, with 16 bases between them. The CDR3 loop is CASSLAFDRRIYEQYF. The CDR3 DNA reads as TGCGCCAGCAGCTTGGCTTTCGACAGGCGAATCTACGAGCAGTACTTC.

This chain uses TRBV6-5 with TRBJ1-4, with TRBD1 identical over 8 bases. Germline V gene lookup returns CDR1 MNHEY and CDR2 SVGAGI. V gave up 6 bases and J gave up 7 bases; unmatched junction bases: 7. This CDR3 contains 14 residues. CDR3 protein: CASRRGQGSEKLFF. Written as DNA, the CDR3 is TGTGCCAGCAGACGTGGACAGGGTAGTGAAAAACTGTTTTTT.